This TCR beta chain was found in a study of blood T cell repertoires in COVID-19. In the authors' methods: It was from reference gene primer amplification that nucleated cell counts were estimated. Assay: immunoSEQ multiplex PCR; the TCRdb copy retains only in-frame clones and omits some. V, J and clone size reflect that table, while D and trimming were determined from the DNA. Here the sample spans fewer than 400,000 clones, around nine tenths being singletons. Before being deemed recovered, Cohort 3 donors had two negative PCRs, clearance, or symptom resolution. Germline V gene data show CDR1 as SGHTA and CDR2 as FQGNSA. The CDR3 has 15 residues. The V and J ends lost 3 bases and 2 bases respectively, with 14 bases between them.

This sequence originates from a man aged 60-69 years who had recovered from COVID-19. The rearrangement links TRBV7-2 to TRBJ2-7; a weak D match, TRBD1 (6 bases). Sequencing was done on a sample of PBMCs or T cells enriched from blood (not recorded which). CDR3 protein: CASSLDSSRTYEQYF. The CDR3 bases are TGTGCCAGCAGCTTGGACAGTTCCCGAACCTACGAGCAGTACTTC.